These 3 T cell receptor beta chains originate from one sample sequenced in a study of CD8+ T cells in alopecia areata. Extraction and reverse transcription of RNA yielded cDNA as the sequencing template. Generated by immunoSEQ multiplex PCR, the TCRdb table keeps only in-frame clones and is missing some. The sample has under 130,000 clones, approximately 90% seen once. Documented treatment: oral pan-JAK inhibitor, 5-10 mg twice daily. This specimen consisted of CD8+ T cells sorted from blood, obtained around week 34, from a patient treated with tofacitinib. Source of these receptors: a human donor with alopecia areata.

This chain connects TRBV29-1 to TRBJ1-4; TRBD1 matches at 8 bases. CDR3 length: 14 residues. The V and J ends lost 6 bases and 4 bases, in that order; junction bases with no gene match: 7. Germline CDR1 reads SQVTM; CDR2 reads ANQGSEA. The CDR3 spells CSVSTGAGNEKLFF. CDR3 DNA sequence: TGCAGCGTCTCGACAGGGGCGGGTAATGAAAAACTGTTTTTT.

V is TRBV14 and J is TRBJ1-2; a weak D match, TRBD1 (5 bases). CDR3 length: 14 amino acids. Trimming took 3 bases from V and 6 from J, leaving 14 bases between them. Germline V lookup: CDR1 SGHDN, CDR2 FVKESK. The CDR3 DNA is TGTGCCAGCAGCCAGGGGACTCTCGGAAATGGCTACACCTTC. Translating it yields CASSQGTLGNGYTF.

The genes are TRBV27 and TRBJ1-2, with no clear D. CDR1 and CDR2 (germline): MNHEY, SMNVEV (reference sequence). The CDR3 totals 13 residues. Trimming left V 5 bases short and J 2 bases short, with 9 bases between. The CDR3 region is CASSPFRNYGYTF. The CDR3, as DNA: TGTGCCAGCAGTCCCTTCAGAAACTATGGCTACACCTTC.